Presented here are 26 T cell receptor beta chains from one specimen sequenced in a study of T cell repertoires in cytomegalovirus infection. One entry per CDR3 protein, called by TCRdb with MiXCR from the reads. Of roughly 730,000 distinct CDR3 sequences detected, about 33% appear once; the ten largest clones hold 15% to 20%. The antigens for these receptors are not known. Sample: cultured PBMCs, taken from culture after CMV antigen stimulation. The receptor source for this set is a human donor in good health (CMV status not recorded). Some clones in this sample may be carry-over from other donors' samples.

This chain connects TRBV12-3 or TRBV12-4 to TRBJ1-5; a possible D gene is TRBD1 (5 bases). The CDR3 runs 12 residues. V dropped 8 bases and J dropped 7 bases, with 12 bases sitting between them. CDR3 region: CASSYRYQPQHF. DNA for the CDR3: TGTGCCAGCTCATACAGGTACCAGCCCCAGCATTTT.

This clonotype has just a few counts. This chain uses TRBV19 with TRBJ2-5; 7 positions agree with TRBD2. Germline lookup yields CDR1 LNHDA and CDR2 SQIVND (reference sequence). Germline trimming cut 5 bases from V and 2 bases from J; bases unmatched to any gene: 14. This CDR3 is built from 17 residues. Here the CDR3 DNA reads TGTGCCAGTAGTGACTACCTACGCACTAGCGCGCAAGAGACCCAGTACTTC. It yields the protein CASSDYLRTSAQETQYF.

This CDR3 reads CASSFQDNEQFF. CDR3 nucleotide sequence: TGCGCCAGCTCTTTTCAGGACAATGAGCAGTTCTTC. The chain joins TRBV5-1 to TRBJ2-1; D is uncertain. CDR3 size: 12 residues. Germline assignment: CDR1 SGHRS and CDR2 YFSETQ. Trimming removed 7 bases from V and 5 bases from J, with 10 bases in between.

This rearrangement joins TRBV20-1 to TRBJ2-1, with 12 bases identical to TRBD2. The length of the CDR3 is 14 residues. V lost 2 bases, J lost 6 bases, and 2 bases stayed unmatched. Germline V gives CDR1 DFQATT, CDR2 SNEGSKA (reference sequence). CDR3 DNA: TGCAGTGCTAGACCGGGACTAGCGGGCAATGAGCAGTTCTTC. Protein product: CSARPGLAGNEQFF.

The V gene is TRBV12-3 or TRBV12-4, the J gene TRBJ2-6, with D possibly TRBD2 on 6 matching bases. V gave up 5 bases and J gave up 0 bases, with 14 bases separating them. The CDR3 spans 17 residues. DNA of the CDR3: TGTGCCAGCAGTCCGGAGGGGTACCCCTCTGGGGCCAACGTCCTGACTTTC. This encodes CASSPEGYPSGANVLTF.

CDR3 residues: CASSIRGTGDSPLHF. In DNA, the CDR3 is TGTGCCAGCAGCATTAGAGGGACGGGGGATTCACCCCTCCACTTT. The V gene is TRBV12-3 or TRBV12-4, the J gene TRBJ1-6; D is perhaps TRBD1 (5 bases). The CDR3 contains 15 residues. Trimming took 6 bases from V and 8 from J, leaving 17 bases between them.

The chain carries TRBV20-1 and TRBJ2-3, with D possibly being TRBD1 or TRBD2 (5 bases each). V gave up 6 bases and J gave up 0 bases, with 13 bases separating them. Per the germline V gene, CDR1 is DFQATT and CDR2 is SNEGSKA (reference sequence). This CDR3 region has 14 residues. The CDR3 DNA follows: TGCAGTGCAGATCTCGGGACGAGCACAGATACGCAGTATTTT. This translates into CSADLGTSTDTQYF.

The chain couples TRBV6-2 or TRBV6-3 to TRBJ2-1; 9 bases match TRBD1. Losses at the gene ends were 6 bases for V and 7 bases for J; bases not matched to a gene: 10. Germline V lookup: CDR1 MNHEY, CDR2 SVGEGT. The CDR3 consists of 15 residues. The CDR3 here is CASSAGQGNWNEQFF. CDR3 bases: TGTGCCAGCAGCGCCGGACAGGGGAATTGGAATGAGCAGTTCTTC.

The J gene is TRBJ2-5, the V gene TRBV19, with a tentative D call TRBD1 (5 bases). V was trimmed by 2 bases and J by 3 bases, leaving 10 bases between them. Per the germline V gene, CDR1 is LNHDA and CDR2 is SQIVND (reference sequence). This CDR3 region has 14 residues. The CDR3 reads CASSIRGIEETQYF. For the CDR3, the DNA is TGTGCCAGTAGTATAAGGGGAATAGAAGAGACCCAGTACTTC. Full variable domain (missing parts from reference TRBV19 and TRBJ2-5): DGGITQSPKYLFRKEGQNVTLSCEQNLNHDAMYWYRQDPGQGLRLIYYSQIVNDFQKGDIAEGYSVSREKKESFPLTVTSAQKNPTAFYLCASSIRGIEETQYFGPGTRLLVL.

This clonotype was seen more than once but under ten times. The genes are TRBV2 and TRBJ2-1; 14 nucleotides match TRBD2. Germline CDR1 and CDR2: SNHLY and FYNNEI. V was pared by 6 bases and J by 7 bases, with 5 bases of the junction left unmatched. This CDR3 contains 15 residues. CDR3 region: CASRRLAGGPNEQFF. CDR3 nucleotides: TGTGCCAGCAGGAGACTAGCGGGAGGGCCAAATGAGCAGTTCTTC.

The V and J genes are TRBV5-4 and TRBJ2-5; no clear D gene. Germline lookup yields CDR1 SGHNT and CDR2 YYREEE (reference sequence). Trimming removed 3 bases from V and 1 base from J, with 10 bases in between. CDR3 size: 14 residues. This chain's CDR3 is CASSSPVLQETQYF. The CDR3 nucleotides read TGTGCCAGCAGCTCTCCAGTCCTCCAAGAGACCCAGTACTTC.

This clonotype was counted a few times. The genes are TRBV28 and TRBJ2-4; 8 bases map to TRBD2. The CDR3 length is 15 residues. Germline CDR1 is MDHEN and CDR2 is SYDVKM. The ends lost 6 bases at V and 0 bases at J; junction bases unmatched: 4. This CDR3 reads CASRAGGLAKNIQYF. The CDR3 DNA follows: TGTGCCAGCAGGGCGGGGGGCCTAGCCAAAAACATTCAGTACTTC.

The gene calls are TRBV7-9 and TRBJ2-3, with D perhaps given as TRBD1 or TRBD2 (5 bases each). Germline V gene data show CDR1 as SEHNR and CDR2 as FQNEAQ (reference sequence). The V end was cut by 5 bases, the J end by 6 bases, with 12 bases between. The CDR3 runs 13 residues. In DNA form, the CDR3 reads TGTGCCAGCAGCCGGGACCCCGCGGATACGCAGTATTTT. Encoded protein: CASSRDPADTQYF.

CDR3 in DNA: TGCGCCAGCAGCCAAGATCGAGGGGAGGGCTCCTACGAGCAGTACTTC. Its protein is CASSQDRGEGSYEQYF. The gene calls are TRBV4-1 and TRBJ2-7, with 7 positions matching TRBD2. The junction had 5 bases not matched to a gene; V was cut back by 0 bases and J by 0 bases. CDR3 length: 16 residues. Germline loops: CDR1 MGHRA, CDR2 YSYEKL.

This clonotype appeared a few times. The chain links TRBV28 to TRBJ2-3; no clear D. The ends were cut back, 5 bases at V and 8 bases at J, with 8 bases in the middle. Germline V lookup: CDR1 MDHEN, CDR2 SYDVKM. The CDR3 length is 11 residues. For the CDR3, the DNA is TGTGCCAGCAGTAATTATGGTACGCAGTATTTT. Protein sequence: CASSNYGTQYF.

The CDR3 region has the DNA TGTGCCAGCAGCTTAGAAGTAGGAGCCGCCGGTTCACCCCTCCACTTT. It is translated as CASSLEVGAAGSPLHF. This chain uses TRBV7-6 with TRBJ1-6; D uncertain. Germline CDR1 is SGHVS and CDR2 is FNYEAQ. V was clipped by 1 base and J by 9 bases, with 16 bases between them. The CDR3 contains 16 residues.

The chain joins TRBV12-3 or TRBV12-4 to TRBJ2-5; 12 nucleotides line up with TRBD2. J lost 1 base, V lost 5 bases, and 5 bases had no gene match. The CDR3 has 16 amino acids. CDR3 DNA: TGTGCCAGCAGTCGGACTAGCGGGGATCTCCAAGAGACCCAGTACTTC. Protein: CASSRTSGDLQETQYF.

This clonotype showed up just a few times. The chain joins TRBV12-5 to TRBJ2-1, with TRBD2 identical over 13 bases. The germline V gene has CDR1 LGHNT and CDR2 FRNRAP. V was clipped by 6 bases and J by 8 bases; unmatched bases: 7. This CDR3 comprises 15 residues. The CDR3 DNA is TGTGCTAGTGGCCCCGGACTAGCGGGAGACGATGAGCAGTTCTTC. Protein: CASGPGLAGDDEQFF.

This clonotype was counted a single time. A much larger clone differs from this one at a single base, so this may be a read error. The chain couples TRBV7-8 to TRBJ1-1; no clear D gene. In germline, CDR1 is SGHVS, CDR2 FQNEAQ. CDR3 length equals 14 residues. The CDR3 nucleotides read TGTGCCAGCATCTTAGCTCACGTTGACGGCGGGGCTTTCTTT. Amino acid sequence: CASILAHVDGGAFF.

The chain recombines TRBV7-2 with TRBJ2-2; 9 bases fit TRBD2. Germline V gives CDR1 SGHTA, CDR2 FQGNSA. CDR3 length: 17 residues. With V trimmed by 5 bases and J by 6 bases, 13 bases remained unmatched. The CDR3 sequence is CASSLEGLAVAAGELFF. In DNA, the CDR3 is TGTGCCAGCAGCCTCGAGGGACTAGCCGTTGCCGCCGGGGAGCTGTTTTTT.

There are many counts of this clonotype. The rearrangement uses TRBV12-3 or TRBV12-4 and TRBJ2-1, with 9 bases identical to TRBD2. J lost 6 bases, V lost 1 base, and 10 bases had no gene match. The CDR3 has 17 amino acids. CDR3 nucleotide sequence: TGTGCCAGCAGTTTAGGTCCGGTAGCGGGAGTCCCCAATGAGCAGTTCTTC. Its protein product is CASSLGPVAGVPNEQFF.

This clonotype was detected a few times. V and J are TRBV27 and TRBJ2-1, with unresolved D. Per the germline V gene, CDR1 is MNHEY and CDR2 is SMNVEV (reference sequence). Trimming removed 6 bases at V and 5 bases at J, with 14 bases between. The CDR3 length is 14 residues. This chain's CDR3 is CASRSEIPNNEQFF. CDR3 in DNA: TGTGCCAGCAGATCCGAGATCCCGAACAATGAGCAGTTCTTC.

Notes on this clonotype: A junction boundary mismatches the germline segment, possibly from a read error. CDR3 residues: CASKREAIYEKYF. The CDR3 DNA reads TGTGCCAGCAAGCGGGAGGCAATATACGAGAAGTACTTC. The V call is TRBV2, the J call TRBJ2-7, with 9 bases lining up with TRBD2. This CDR3 has 13 amino acids. Germline V gene data show CDR1 as SNHLY and CDR2 as FYNNEI.

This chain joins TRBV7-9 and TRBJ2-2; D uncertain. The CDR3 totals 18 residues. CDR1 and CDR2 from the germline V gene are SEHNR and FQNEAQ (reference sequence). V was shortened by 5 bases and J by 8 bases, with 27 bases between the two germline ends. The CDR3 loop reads CASSRRPPSAYLEGELFF. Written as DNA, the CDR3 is TGTGCCAGCAGCCGACGCCCCCCCAGCGCCTACTTAGAGGGGGAGCTGTTTTTT.

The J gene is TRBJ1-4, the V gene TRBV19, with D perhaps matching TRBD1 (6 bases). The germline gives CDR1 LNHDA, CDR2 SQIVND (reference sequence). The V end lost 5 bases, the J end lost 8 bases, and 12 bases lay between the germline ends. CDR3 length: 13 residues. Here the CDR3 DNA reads TGTGCCAGTAGTGCCAGAGGGGGGGAAAAACTGTTTTTT. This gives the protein CASSARGGEKLFF.

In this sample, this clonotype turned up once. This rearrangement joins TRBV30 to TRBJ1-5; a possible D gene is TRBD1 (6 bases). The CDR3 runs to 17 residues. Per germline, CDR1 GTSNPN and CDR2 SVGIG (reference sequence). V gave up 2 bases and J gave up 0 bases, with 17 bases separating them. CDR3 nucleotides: TGTGCCTGGAGTCCTGACAGGCTACCCTATAGCAATCAGCCCCAGCATTTT. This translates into CAWSPDRLPYSNQPQHF. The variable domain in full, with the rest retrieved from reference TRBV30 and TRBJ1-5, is SQTIHQWPATLVQPVGSPLSLECTVEGTSNPNLYWYRQAAGRGLQLLFYSVGIGQISSEVPQNLSASRPQDRQFILSSKKLLLSDSGFYLCAWSPDRLPYSNQPQHFGDGTRLSIL.